Presented here are 32 T cell receptor beta chains from one specimen sequenced in a study of blood T cell repertoires in COVID-19. Here immunoSEQ multiplex PCR was the method, and the copy in TCRdb shows in-frame clones only, minus some. This table has 100,000 or so clones, 81% appearing once. The sequencing input was peripheral blood. These receptors were obtained from a man older than 75 with acute or convalescent COVID-19.

The rearrangement joins TRBV5-1 to TRBJ2-3; maybe TRBD1 (6 bases). Trimming shortened V by 1 base and J by 6 bases, and 6 bases separated the two germline ends. Per germline, CDR1 SGHRS and CDR2 YFSETQ. The CDR3 has 12 amino acids. The CDR3 nucleotides read TGCGCCAGCAGCTTGAGGGGGGATACGCAGTATTTT. It translates to CASSLRGDTQYF. Variable domain in full (rest from reference TRBV5-1 and TRBJ2-3): KAGVTQTPRYLIKTRGQQVTLSCSPISGHRSVSWYQQTPGQGLQFLFEYFSETQRNKGNFPGRFSGRQFSNSRSEMNVSTLELGDSALYLCASSLRGDTQYFGPGTRLTVL.

The gene calls are TRBV11-2 and TRBJ2-2; 8 positions match TRBD1. This CDR3 comprises 15 residues. V shed 5 bases, J shed 6 bases, and the junction held 8 bases outside the gene matches. In germline, CDR1 is SGHAT, CDR2 FQNNGV. CDR3 residues: CASSLDRVRAGELFF. CDR3 DNA: TGTGCCAGCAGCCTGGACAGGGTGAGAGCCGGGGAGCTGTTTTTT.

V and J are TRBV29-1 and TRBJ2-1; 12 bases map to TRBD2. The CDR3 runs 13 residues. V trimming: 3 bases; J trimming: 8 bases; junction bases outside the gene matches: 2. Germline CDR1 is SQVTM and CDR2 is ANQGSEA. The CDR3 sequence is CSVETSGSYEQFF. The CDR3 DNA is TGCAGCGTTGAGACTAGCGGGAGCTATGAGCAGTTCTTC.

The chain combines TRBV12-3 or TRBV12-4 with TRBJ1-5, with D perhaps matching TRBD1 (5 bases). Trimming left V 6 bases short and J 5 bases short, with 8 bases between. CDR3 length: 12 amino acids. The CDR3, as DNA: TGTGCCAGCAGCGACAGCTATCAGCCCCAGCATTTT. This encodes CASSDSYQPQHF.

Only a few counts were recorded for this clone. This chain joins TRBV6-6 and TRBJ1-1; D unclear. V lost 6 bases and J 1 base, leaving 9 bases between the germline ends. There are 13 residues in the CDR3. The V gene's germline CDR1 is MNHNY and CDR2 SVGAGI (reference sequence). This CDR3 is CASSPLPNTEAFF. CDR3 nucleotide sequence: TGTGCCAGCAGCCCACTACCGAACACTGAAGCTTTCTTT.

The CDR3 sequence: CASSREGTGQFF. The DNA for the CDR3 is TGTGCCAGCAGTCGGGAGGGAACGGGGCAGTTCTTC. J is TRBJ2-1 and V is TRBV7-9, with 8 bases matching TRBD2. The germline gives CDR1 SEHNR, CDR2 FQNEAQ (reference sequence). The CDR3 contains 12 residues. The junction had 7 bases not matched to a gene; V was cut back by 6 bases and J by 12 bases. The entire variable domain, with the rest obtained from reference TRBV7-9 and TRBJ2-1, is as follows: DTGVSQNPRHKITKRGQNVTFRCDPISEHNRLYWYRQTLGQGPEFLTYFQNEAQLEKSRLLSDRFSAERPKGSFSTLEIQRTEQGDSAMYLCASSREGTGQFFGPGTRLTVL.

This clone has just a few counts. The gene calls are TRBV2 and TRBJ1-5; D remains unclear. Germline-derived CDR1 and CDR2 are SNHLY and FYNNEI. Trimming removed 6 bases from V and 4 bases from J, with 7 bases in between. CDR3 size: 12 residues. CDR3 DNA: TGTGCCAGCAGACCCGAGAATCAGCCCCAGCATTTT. Its translation: CASRPENQPQHF.

The chain links TRBV5-1 to TRBJ2-1, with 8 nucleotides matching TRBD2. Trimming cost V 4 bases and J 0 bases; bases outside gene matches: 6. Germline V CDR1 and CDR2: SGHRS, YFSETQ. There are 16 residues in the CDR3. The CDR3 loop reads CASSRESGGSYNEQFF. Written as DNA, the CDR3 is TGCGCCAGCAGCAGAGAGAGCGGGGGCTCCTACAATGAGCAGTTCTTC. Variable domain in full (rest from reference TRBV5-1 and TRBJ2-1): KAGVTQTPRYLIKTRGQQVTLSCSPISGHRSVSWYQQTPGQGLQFLFEYFSETQRNKGNFPGRFSGRQFSNSRSEMNVSTLELGDSALYLCASSRESGGSYNEQFFGPGTRLTVL.

V usage is TRBV19 and J usage is TRBJ1-1; tentatively, D is TRBD1 (6 bases). V shed 3 bases and J shed 7 bases, with 9 bases lying between them. Per the germline V gene, CDR1 is LNHDA and CDR2 is SQIVND (reference sequence). This CDR3 comprises 12 residues. For the CDR3, the DNA is TGTGCCAGTAGTATCGAGGGGGTTGAAGCTTTCTTT. This codes for CASSIEGVEAFF. The whole variable domain, remainder taken from reference TRBV19 and TRBJ1-1, is DGGITQSPKYLFRKEGQNVTLSCEQNLNHDAMYWYRQDPGQGLRLIYYSQIVNDFQKGDIAEGYSVSREKKESFPLTVTSAQKNPTAFYLCASSIEGVEAFFGQGTRLTVV.

This chain uses TRBV7-2 with TRBJ2-1, with TRBD1 as a possible D gene (6 bases). The ends were cut back, 1 base at V and 6 bases at J, with 13 bases in the middle. In germline, CDR1 is SGHTA, CDR2 FQGNSA. The CDR3 loop spans 15 amino acids. The DNA for the CDR3 is TGTGCCAGCAGCTTAGTAGGGGGTAGGGGCAATGAGCAGTTCTTC. Translated, it gives CASSLVGGRGNEQFF.

The chain recombines TRBV5-1 with TRBJ2-2; TRBD1 matches 7 bases. After removal of 0 bases from V and 5 bases from J, the junction contained 7 bases not matched to a gene. The CDR3 sequence is 16 residues long. Per the germline V gene, CDR1 is SGHRS and CDR2 is YFSETQ. CDR3 protein: CASSLDRGGRTGELFF. In DNA, the CDR3 is TGCGCCAGCAGCTTGGACAGGGGTGGTAGAACCGGGGAGCTGTTTTTT.

This sequence joins TRBV28 and TRBJ1-5, with a tentative D call TRBD1 (6 bases). The CDR3 totals 14 residues. V gave up 3 bases and J gave up 6 bases, with 12 bases separating them. Per the germline V gene, CDR1 is MDHEN and CDR2 is SYDVKM. CDR3 protein: CASSFRGEPQPQHF. The CDR3 nucleotides read TGTGCCAGCAGTTTCAGGGGCGAGCCTCAGCCCCAGCATTTT.

The genes are TRBV29-1 and TRBJ1-2; 11 bases align to TRBD1. The CDR3 totals 14 residues. V lost 7 bases and J lost 1; bases outside the gene matches: 5. Germline-derived CDR1 and CDR2 are SQVTM and ANQGSEA. The CDR3 DNA follows: TGCAGCGCCTTGGACAGGGGGCGTAACTATGGCTACACCTTC. Protein product: CSALDRGRNYGYTF.

The chain uses TRBV11-2 and TRBJ2-2, with D uncertain. Trimming stripped 5 bases from V and 4 bases from J, with 14 bases between. Per germline, CDR1 SGHAT and CDR2 FQNNGV. The CDR3 has 15 residues. DNA of the CDR3: TGTGCCAGCAGCAAAGGCGGCACTTCCACCGGGGAGCTGTTTTTT. It encodes CASSKGGTSTGELFF. Complete variable domain (other parts from reference TRBV11-2 and TRBJ2-2): EAGVAQSPRYKIIEKRQSVAFWCNPISGHATLYWYQQILGQGPKLLIQFQNNGVVDDSQLPKDRFSAERLKGVDSTLKIQPAKLEDSAVYLCASSKGGTSTGELFFGEGSRLTVL.

The CDR3 here is CASQNTRDYGYTF. DNA of the CDR3: TGTGCCAGCCAAAACACCCGGGACTATGGCTACACCTTC. The rearrangement links TRBV6-5 to TRBJ1-2; D not certain. This CDR3 is built from 13 residues. V was shortened by 8 bases and J by 3 bases, with 13 bases between the two germline ends. CDR1 is MNHEY, CDR2 SVGAGI, per germline.

CDR3 coding DNA: TGTGCCAGCAGCGAACAGGTCCGTACCGGGGAGCTGTTTTTT. Amino acid sequence: CASSEQVRTGELFF. The J gene is TRBJ2-2, the V gene TRBV9, with TRBD1 as a possible D gene (5 bases). The germline V gene has CDR1 SGDLS and CDR2 YYNGEE. This CDR3 is 14 amino acids long. V gave up 3 bases and J gave up 5 bases, with 11 bases separating them.

This clone was seen a few times. The V and J genes are TRBV28 and TRBJ2-1; the match to TRBD2 covers 13 bases. After removal of 6 bases from V and 4 bases from J, the junction contained 6 bases not matched to a gene. The CDR3 covers 16 residues. CDR1 is MDHEN and CDR2 is SYDVKM in the germline V gene. As DNA, the CDR3 is TGTGCCAGCAGACTTCCGGGACTAGCGGGGTACAATGAGCAGTTCTTC. Residues: CASRLPGLAGYNEQFF.

The V and J genes are TRBV19 and TRBJ2-2, with 7 bases that match TRBD1. V lost 8 bases and J lost 0; bases outside the gene matches: 6. This CDR3 is built from 15 residues. Germline-derived CDR1 and CDR2 are LNHDA and SQIVND (reference sequence). CDR3 sequence reads: CASGWGTANTGELFF. DNA for the CDR3: TGTGCCAGTGGTTGGGGGACAGCGAACACCGGGGAGCTGTTTTTT.

The chain couples TRBV5-1 to TRBJ2-7; D possibly corresponds to TRBD2 (5 bases). V was cut by 3 bases and J by 7 bases, with 14 bases left in between. Germline V gene data show CDR1 as SGHRS and CDR2 as YFSETQ. The CDR3 spans 13 residues. The CDR3 loop is CASSSRGPWEQYF. CDR3 nucleotides: TGCGCCAGCAGCTCTAGAGGGCCGTGGGAGCAGTACTTC.

This rearrangement joins TRBV10-1 to TRBJ1-5; 7 positions agree with TRBD1. The germline V gene has CDR1 WNHNN and CDR2 SYGVQD (reference sequence). The CDR3 covers 14 residues. The junction had 5 bases not matched to a gene; V was cut back by 2 bases and J by 7 bases. CDR3 residues: CASSEGTEEQPQHF. The CDR3 nucleotides are TGCGCCAGCAGTGAGGGGACAGAGGAACAGCCCCAGCATTTT.

The rearrangement uses TRBV28 and TRBJ1-2, with D tentatively TRBD1 (6 bases). V lost 3 bases to trimming and J lost 8 bases, with 10 bases between them. CDR1 and CDR2 from the germline V gene are MDHEN and SYDVKM. The CDR3 length is 12 residues. The CDR3 sequence: CASSLGGHGYTF. DNA of the CDR3: TGTGCCAGCAGTTTGGGGGGGCACGGCTACACCTTC.

The chain uses TRBV18 and TRBJ2-3; 8 nucleotides align to TRBD2. CDR1 and CDR2 (germline): KGHSH, LQKENI. The CDR3 runs 16 residues. J lost 2 bases, V lost 1 base, and 5 bases had no gene match. CDR3 nucleotide sequence: TGTGCCAGCTCACCACGGGGCGGGAGGCCCACAGATACGCAGTATTTT. This gives the protein CASSPRGGRPTDTQYF.

The chain is built from TRBV20-1 and TRBJ2-7; no definite D call. Trimming left V 0 bases short and J 13 bases short, with 13 bases between. Germline values: CDR1 DFQATT, CDR2 SNEGSKA (reference sequence). There are 11 residues in the CDR3. Written as DNA, the CDR3 is TGCAGTGCTAGAGATGTTCCGGGTACCTACTTC. Amino acid sequence: CSARDVPGTYF.

The chain joins TRBV28 to TRBJ1-2, with TRBD1 identical over 8 bases. The CDR3 loop spans 14 amino acids. V gave up 1 base and J gave up 8 bases; unmatched junction bases: 6. Germline V CDR1 and CDR2: MDHEN, SYDVKM. DNA for the CDR3: TGTGCCAGCAGTTTATTCGACAGGGGCGGGGGCTACACCTTC. Translation gives CASSLFDRGGGYTF.

This chain connects TRBV2 to TRBJ1-2; no clear D gene. CDR1 SNHLY and CDR2 FYNNEI come from the germline V gene. This CDR3 is 14 amino acids long. Trimming removed 6 bases from V and 6 bases from J, with 17 bases in between. The CDR3 region has the DNA TGTGCCAGCAGCCCAAGGAAGGGAGGAGATGGCTACACCTTC. Protein: CASSPRKGGDGYTF.

This sequence joins TRBV2 and TRBJ1-1; D call uncertain. Germline V gene lookup returns CDR1 SNHLY and CDR2 FYNNEI. This CDR3 is built from 13 residues. V dropped 7 bases and J dropped 4 bases, with 13 bases sitting between them. The CDR3 DNA follows: TGTGCCAGCAAGACGACGGGAGGCACTGAAGCTTTCTTT. Its translation: CASKTTGGTEAFF.

The rearrangement links TRBV5-6 to TRBJ2-7; D is perhaps TRBD1 (5 bases). With 3 bases removed from V and 0 bases from J, the gap between germline ends came to 19 bases. Germline V gives CDR1 SGHDT, CDR2 YYEEEE. This CDR3 contains 17 residues. The CDR3 coding sequence is TGTGCCAGCAGCTCCCCTGGCAGGACACCAAGCTCCTACGAGCAGTACTTC. The encoded protein is CASSSPGRTPSSYEQYF.

The chain combines TRBV4-1 with TRBJ2-1; TRBD2 agrees at 7 bases. The CDR3 is 16 amino acids. V lost 0 bases, J lost 0 bases, and 2 bases stayed unmatched. The V gene's germline CDR1 is MGHRA and CDR2 YSYEKL. CDR3 region: CASSQDRLASYNEQFF. CDR3 coding DNA: TGCGCCAGCAGCCAAGATAGACTAGCCTCCTACAATGAGCAGTTCTTC.

The chain is built from TRBV2 and TRBJ1-1, with TRBD1 identical over 8 bases. The CDR3 has 14 residues. Germline V gene data show CDR1 as SNHLY and CDR2 as FYNNEI. V was clipped by 6 bases and J by 1 base; unmatched bases: 4. As DNA, the CDR3 is TGTGCCAGCAGCCTAGACAGGGGGAACACTGAAGCTTTCTTT. Protein sequence: CASSLDRGNTEAFF.

The V gene is TRBV3-1 (or the pseudogene TRBV3-2), the J gene TRBJ1-2, with unresolved D. This CDR3 is 13 amino acids long. Germline V gene data show CDR1 as LGHDT and CDR2 as YNNKEL (reference sequence). V was clipped by 2 bases and J by 4 bases, with 8 bases between them. This CDR3 reads CASSQQDFYGYTF. The CDR3 DNA is TGTGCCAGCAGCCAACAGGACTTCTATGGCTACACCTTC.

The V and J genes are TRBV6-2 or TRBV6-3 and TRBJ1-1, with TRBD1 matching 11 bases. The germline V gene has CDR1 MNHEY and CDR2 SVGEGT. The J segment lost 7 bases and the V segment lost 4 bases, leaving 8 bases of the junction unmatched. The CDR3 length is 15 residues. CDR3 loop: CASSSPDRGLFEAFF. CDR3 coding DNA: TGTGCCAGCAGTTCACCGGACAGGGGGCTATTTGAAGCTTTCTTT.

The gene calls are TRBV6-2 or TRBV6-3 and TRBJ2-2; the match to TRBD1 covers 7 bases. J gave up 5 bases and V 0 bases, and 9 bases lay outside the gene matches. Germline values: CDR1 MNHEY, CDR2 SVGEGT. The CDR3 totals 17 residues. This chain's CDR3 is CASSYSLWDSSTGELFF. The CDR3 DNA reads as TGTGCCAGCAGTTACTCGCTCTGGGACAGCTCTACCGGGGAGCTGTTTTTT.